The source of this T cell receptor beta chain is a study of low-dose radiotherapy and immunotherapy resistance in tumors (dated by TCRdb to between 2021 and 2024). As for the study more broadly: In Cohort 1, each fraction delivered 0.5 Gy every 2 weeks, and the prescribed total PTV dose was 6.5 Gy. Starting on cycle 1 day 1, patients took 300 mg of aspirin by mouth once daily for four cycles. No randomization into treatment groups was done for the people taking part in the trial. Nivolumab was administered intravenously as a 240 mg flat dose every two weeks, and ipilimumab was administered intravenously at 1 mg/kg every six weeks. For Cohort 2, the dose was 1 Gy per fraction given every two weeks, adding up to 13 Gy in total across 26 weeks. Eight patients were included in the translational analysis, namely three from the first dose cohort plus the first five from the second dose cohort. Every two weeks, patients got intravenous cyclophosphamide at 200 mg/m2, given one day ahead of each radiation and immunotherapy administration.

This clonotype has a count of ten or more. The specificity of this receptor is unknown. There are no base qualities to consult, and no much larger clone falls within one base. The meaning of the sample's time point label: after trial treatment. The sample's treatment or condition label, decoded: LDRT plus nivolumab, ipilimumab, low-dose cyclophosphamide and aspirin (RACIN trial). Donors were enrolled in RACIN, a single-arm phase I dose-escalation trial combining nivolumab, ipilimumab, aspirin, low-dose cyclophosphamide and low-dose radiotherapy. Patients were eligible if they had advanced solid tumors that were TIL-negative. These reads were obtained on an Illumina HiSeq 2500. First-strand cDNA was synthesized using Superscript III and a set of TRAV- and TRBV-specific primers, so that both TCRalpha and TCRbeta chains were covered. TCRs were amplified with Phusion for roughly 20 PCR cycles using a constant-region primer together with the adapter attached to the V primers. Amplification of the isolated mRNA was done with the MessageAmp II aRNA Amplification Kit, which involved a roughly 17-hour in vitro transcription at 37 degrees C. mRNA for TCR sequencing was isolated with the Dynabeads mRNA DIRECT Purification Kit. Indexed Illumina adapters were added in a second Phusion PCR of roughly 23 cycles, and the PCR products were purified with AMPure XP beads. Regarding the original processing steps: Custom Perl scripts were used to pool TCR sequences that encoded the same protein, to remove out-of-frame sequences, and to calculate the abundance of each clonotype. TCR sequences supported by only a single read were excluded from analysis. Repertoire metrics included Shannon entropy, Gini index, clonality, richness, and frequency of TCRs shared between repertoires. TCRdb itself trimmed the public reads at Q25 with fastp, ran MiXCR and retained productive beta chains. Duplicate CDR3 protein sequences are folded into a single record with the most common DNA and genes. These V and J calls rely on TCRdb rather than the paper's analysis. For this sample there are some 100,000 distinct CDR3 sequences; around 20% appear just once. The ten top clones hold 13% of the sample.

Germline trimming amounts to 0 bases on V and 3 bases on J, with 17 as the count of junction bases outside the gene matches. From a lookup of the germline V gene, CDR1 and CDR2 are LGHNA and YSLEER. The CDR3 holds 21 amino acids from the cysteine to the phenylalanine. Just the 63-base CDR3 DNA is kept, in frame starting at base 1. The TCR comes from a female donor with ovarian cancer. The chain is encoded by TRBV4-3 joined to TRBJ2-6, with 7 bases aligning to TRBD2. This sample comprised PBMCs, obtained after low-dose radiotherapy plus immunotherapy. The DNA is TGCGCCAGCAGCCAAGATCTACCAACCCGGGGGGTGCATAGTGGGGCCAACGTCCTGACTTTC. Translated, this is CASSQDLPTRGVHSGANVLTF.